The T cell receptor (beta chain) described here comes from a study of blood T cell repertoires in COVID-19. Data came from immunoSEQ multiplex PCR; TCRdb stores just in-frame clones and leaves some out. The sample has around 140,000 clones, more than 75% seen once. Germline loops: CDR1 GTSNPN, CDR2 SVGIG (reference sequence). Between the trimmed V and J ends, which lost 1 base and 10 bases, there was a span of 10 bases. This CDR3 spans 12 amino acids. The source of this sequence is a man in his sixties or seventies with active COVID-19. The material sequenced was peripheral blood. This chain joins TRBV30 and TRBJ1-4, with D possibly matching TRBD1 (5 bases). CDR3 in DNA: TGTGCCTGGAGTGGCAGGGTCGGAAAACTGTTTTTT. Its protein product is CAWSGRVGKLFF.